These T cell receptor beta chains were read from a single sample in a study of tumor-infiltrating lymphocytes in primary liver carcinoma. TCRdb redid the calling of the multiplex PCR reads with MiXCR, one entry per CDR3 protein. The sample carries hundreds of thousands of distinct CDR3 sequences, around three fifths recorded once. Sequenced material: peripheral blood. The receptor source for this set is a woman aged 30 to 39 with primary liver carcinoma and hepatitis B virus infection. Each CDR3 is given with its conserved first and last residue. Each record gives: J gene, V gene, clone size, CDR3 protein. Some rows mark clone size as missing; the rest say once, few, many or name a class of expanded clone.

TRBJ2-3	TRBV11-2	-	CASSSSPLASSTNTQYF
TRBJ1-1	TRBV7-9	once	CASSFGDTEAFF
TRBJ2-3	TRBV12-3/TRBV12-4	many	CASRPTSGRYTDTQYF
TRBJ2-4	TRBV6-1	many	CASRDLGLVAKNIQYF
TRBJ2-2	TRBV5-8	few	CASSLGSGSGTGELFF
TRBJ2-1	TRBV12-3/TRBV12-4	many	CASSKLDFGMFF
TRBJ2-7	TRBV5-1	-	CASSEGQGALGQYF
TRBJ1-5	TRBV6-5	many	CASSYSMGGQPQHF
TRBJ2-1	TRBV11-2	-	CASNSNHVSDNEQFF
TRBJ2-3	TRBV6-1	-	CVSSEGIAGGPADTQYF
TRBJ2-7	TRBV30	-	CAWKGPAYEQYF
TRBJ2-5	TRBV12-3/TRBV12-4	many	CASRGQIETQYF
TRBJ1-2	TRBV6-2/TRBV6-3	many	CASSDWLWGYTF
TRBJ2-3	TRBV28	-	CASSFWGQGSPDTQYF
TRBJ1-1	TRBV6-5	-	CASSSGDTEAFF
TRBJ2-5	TRBV4-2	-	CASGLNLGETQYF